These 30 T cell receptor beta chains were all obtained from the same sample, sequenced in a study of CD4 T cells in relation to SARS-CoV-2 and coronaviruses. Before the COVID-19 pandemic, during about 2011-2019, CD4+ T cells were taken from unexposed donors. Isolation of CD4+ T cells took place after approximately 11 days in culture. Measured with immunoSEQ multiplex PCR; TCRdb has only the in-frame clones, and not every one. Here the sample spans 27,000 or so clones, about 75% being singletons. Their antigens are not known. Sequenced: CD4+ T cells from PBMCs, cultured in vitro. All receptors derive from a human donor in good health.

In this sample, this clone turned up once. The chain has TRBV4-3 and TRBJ2-7, with 8 positions matching TRBD2. Germline assignment: CDR1 LGHNA and CDR2 YSLEER. CDR3 length: 15 residues. The V gene end was trimmed by 4 bases and the J gene end by 5 bases; junction bases not matched to a gene: 10. The CDR3 DNA reads TGCGCCAGCAGCCTAACTAGCGGACGCTCGGACGAGCAGTACTTC. It encodes CASSLTSGRSDEQYF.

The chain employs TRBV5-1 and TRBJ2-7; the D is unclear. The CDR3 spans 16 residues. V was shortened by 0 bases and J by 2 bases, with 15 bases between the two germline ends. Germline CDR1 and CDR2: SGHRS and YFSETQ. Here the CDR3 reads CASSLALRSKAYEQYF. In DNA form, the CDR3 reads TGCGCCAGCAGCTTGGCACTTCGGAGCAAGGCCTACGAGCAGTACTTC. The full variable domain, its missing parts supplied by reference TRBV5-1 and TRBJ2-7, is KAGVTQTPRYLIKTRGQQVTLSCSPISGHRSVSWYQQTPGQGLQFLFEYFSETQRNKGNFPGRFSGRQFSNSRSEMNVSTLELGDSALYLCASSLALRSKAYEQYFGPGTRLTVT.

V and J are TRBV5-1 and TRBJ2-5, with TRBD2 matching over 10 bases. With V trimmed by 0 bases and J by 5 bases, 4 bases remained unmatched. The CDR3 is made up of 15 amino acids. CDR1 is SGHRS and CDR2 is YFSETQ in the germline V gene. The CDR3 loop is CASSLGAGGIETQYF. The CDR3, as DNA: TGCGCCAGCAGCTTGGGAGCGGGAGGGATCGAGACCCAGTACTTC.

The chain has TRBV11-3 and TRBJ2-1; TRBD1 is a possible D gene (5 bases). The CDR3 sequence is 14 residues long. Germline assignment: CDR1 SGHNT and CDR2 YENEEA. V was pared by 1 base and J by 7 bases, with 11 bases between. CDR3 in amino acids: CASSLGLDKNEQFF. The CDR3 DNA sequence: TGTGCCAGCAGCTTAGGTCTGGACAAAAATGAGCAGTTCTTC.

This chain connects TRBV27 to TRBJ2-3; possible D gene TRBD2, 6 bases. The germline V gene has CDR1 MNHEY and CDR2 SMNVEV (reference sequence). With 4 bases removed from V and 6 bases from J, the gap between germline ends came to 14 bases. This CDR3 is built from 14 residues. The CDR3, as DNA: TGTGCCAGCAGTTCGGCGGGGTTCAGTGATACGCAGTATTTT. Its protein is CASSSAGFSDTQYF.

The chain uses TRBV5-6 and TRBJ1-3; D ambiguous. The V end lost 0 bases, the J end lost 4 bases, and 8 bases lay between the germline ends. This CDR3 spans 14 amino acids. Germline CDR1 is SGHDT and CDR2 is YYEEEE. This CDR3 reads CASSLGRNGNTIYF. The CDR3 bases are TGTGCCAGCAGCTTGGGGCGGAACGGAAACACCATATATTTT.

In this sample, this clone turned up a few times. CDR3 region: CASSIQVPGSYGYTF. DNA of the CDR3: TGTGCCAGTAGTATTCAGGTCCCAGGGAGCTATGGCTACACCTTC. The chain combines TRBV19 with TRBJ1-2; D possibly corresponds to TRBD1 (5 bases). Germline lookup yields CDR1 LNHDA and CDR2 SQIVND (reference sequence). The ends were cut back, 3 bases at V and 4 bases at J, with 15 bases in the middle. CDR3 length equals 15 residues. Full variable domain (remainder filled in from reference TRBV19 and TRBJ1-2): DGGITQSPKYLFRKEGQNVTLSCEQNLNHDAMYWYRQDPGQGLRLIYYSQIVNDFQKGDIAEGYSVSREKKESFPLTVTSAQKNPTAFYLCASSIQVPGSYGYTFGSGTRLTVV.

This sequence joins TRBV24-1 and TRBJ2-5, with D hard to call. The germline gives CDR1 KGHDR, CDR2 SFDVKD. CDR3 length: 13 residues. V was clipped by 3 bases and J by 4 bases, with 8 bases between them. The CDR3 region is CATSDGVSETQYF. Written as DNA, the CDR3 is TGTGCCACCAGTGATGGGGTTTCAGAGACCCAGTACTTC.

The chain combines TRBV5-3 with TRBJ2-7, with D perhaps matching TRBD1 (7 bases). TRBV5-3 is an open reading frame, and its role is uncertain. Trimming stripped 4 bases from V and 5 bases from J, with 31 bases between. This CDR3 has 19 residues. CDR3 nucleotide sequence: TGTGCCAGAAGCCCCCGGGACTGGTTGGTCGACAGGGTGAGGAACGAGCAGTACTTC. This gives the protein CARSPRDWLVDRVRNEQYF.

This clone was seen a handful of times. V and J are TRBV5-1 and TRBJ1-2, with D tentatively TRBD1 (6 bases). CDR3 length: 14 amino acids. Germline V gene sequence: CDR1 SGHRS, CDR2 YFSETQ. V lost 2 bases and J 8 bases, leaving 16 bases between the germline ends. The CDR3 DNA reads TGCGCCAGCAGCTTTGACAGGCCTCGGGGGGGCTACACCTTC. This sequence encodes CASSFDRPRGGYTF.

This clone has a handful of counts. The rearrangement links TRBV4-3 to TRBJ2-1; D unclear. The CDR3 sequence is 16 residues long. Trimming cost V 0 bases and J 4 bases, with 13 bases left between them. The V gene's germline CDR1 is LGHNA and CDR2 YSLEER. The CDR3 DNA reads as TGCGCCAGCAGCCAAGACGCGGCGTGGGGTTACAATGAGCAGTTCTTC. Its translation is CASSQDAAWGYNEQFF.

This clone has only one observation. The gene calls are TRBV10-3 and TRBJ2-5, with TRBD2 identical over 10 bases. From germline, CDR1 is ENHRY and CDR2 SYGVKD. The CDR3 runs 16 residues. V lost 0 bases and J lost 5; bases outside the gene matches: 6. In nucleotides, the CDR3 is TGTGCCATCAGTGAGTCGGGAGCGGGAGGGCCTGAGACCCAGTACTTC. Its protein is CAISESGAGGPETQYF.

This chain connects TRBV27 to TRBJ2-5; TRBD1 might be the D (6 bases). CDR1 MNHEY and CDR2 SMNVEV come from the germline V gene (reference sequence). Trimming pared 5 bases from V and 0 bases from J, leaving 7 bases between. The CDR3 covers 13 residues. The CDR3: CASSNRDQETQYF. The CDR3 region has the DNA TGTGCCAGCAGTAACAGGGACCAAGAGACCCAGTACTTC.

The chain is built from TRBV10-3 and TRBJ1-5, with a tentative D call TRBD1 (5 bases). This CDR3 has 13 residues. Germline V gene sequence: CDR1 ENHRY, CDR2 SYGVKD. V lost 8 bases and J 0 bases, leaving 8 bases between the germline ends. CDR3 nucleotide sequence: TGTGCCATCGGGGGGGTTAGCAATCAGCCCCAGCATTTT. Protein: CAIGGVSNQPQHF.

The gene calls are TRBV7-8 and TRBJ1-1; possible D gene TRBD1, 5 bases. V lost 2 bases to trimming and J lost 4 bases, with 14 bases between them. In germline, CDR1 is SGHVS, CDR2 FQNEAQ. The CDR3 has 15 amino acids. The CDR3, as DNA: TGTGCCAGCAGCTTAAGTTATACAGGAGCCACTGAAGCTTTCTTT. Translating it yields CASSLSYTGATEAFF.

The rearrangement uses TRBV10-3 and TRBJ1-4, with 7 bases identical to TRBD1. The CDR3 is made up of 14 amino acids. The trim removed 2 bases at V and 3 bases at J, leaving 0 bases unmatched. Per the germline V gene, CDR1 is ENHRY and CDR2 is SYGVKD. In nucleotides, the CDR3 is TGTGCCATCAGTGAGGGACAGGCTAATGAAAAACTGTTTTTT. Translation gives CAISEGQANEKLFF.

This chain joins TRBV7-2 and TRBJ2-3; D uncertain. The germline CDR1 and CDR2 sequences are SGHTA and FQGNSA. This CDR3 contains 14 residues. V lost 1 base and J 6 bases, leaving 11 bases between the germline ends. The chain's CDR3 is CASSLGAGLDTQYF. The CDR3 bases are TGTGCCAGCAGCTTAGGGGCCGGGCTGGATACGCAGTATTTT.

This clone was recorded only once. The chain recombines TRBV2 with TRBJ1-2, with D hard to call. V gave up 7 bases and J gave up 3 bases, with 15 bases separating them. Germline assignment: CDR1 SNHLY and CDR2 FYNNEI. The CDR3 has 14 amino acids. CDR3 nucleotide sequence: TGTGCCAGCAAATATACGGGTCGTCACTATGGCTACACCTTC. The encoded protein is CASKYTGRHYGYTF.

The rearrangement uses TRBV7-6 and TRBJ2-3, with 14 bases that match TRBD2. Unmatched junction bases numbered 2, after V lost 5 bases and J lost 4 bases. Germline CDR1 is SGHVS and CDR2 is FNYEAQ. The CDR3 sequence is 15 residues long. DNA of the CDR3: TGTGCCAGCAGCCGGACTAGCGGGGGGTCAGATACGCAGTATTTT. Its translation: CASSRTSGGSDTQYF.

The chain employs TRBV4-3 and TRBJ1-5; D is uncertain. V lost 0 bases and J lost 6, with 18 bases in between. Germline V gene sequence: CDR1 LGHNA, CDR2 YSLEER. CDR3 length: 17 amino acids. CDR3 nucleotide sequence: TGCGCCAGCAGCCAAGATCTCATGGGTTGGGCGGGTCAGCCCCAGCATTTT. Translation gives CASSQDLMGWAGQPQHF.

A few counts support this clone. The rearrangement uses TRBV7-9 and TRBJ1-2; D unresolved. This CDR3 is built from 13 residues. The V end lost 1 base, the J end lost 7 bases, and 10 bases lay between the germline ends. Germline values: CDR1 SEHNR, CDR2 FQNEAQ (reference sequence). CDR3: CASSLGSFGGYTF. The CDR3 nucleotides read TGTGCCAGCAGCTTAGGCTCATTTGGTGGCTACACCTTC.

The V and J genes are TRBV4-2 and TRBJ2-7, with 7 bases lining up with TRBD2. CDR1 is LGHNA, CDR2 YNFKEQ, per germline. The V segment lost 0 bases and the J segment 2 bases; nucleotides outside the gene matches: 4. The CDR3 is made up of 15 amino acids. CDR3 in amino acids: CASSQDGRATYEQYF. The CDR3, as DNA: TGTGCCAGCAGCCAAGATGGGAGGGCCACCTACGAGCAGTACTTC.

The chain is built from TRBV7-2 and TRBJ2-3; 14 nucleotides line up with TRBD2. V lost 4 bases and J lost 4; bases outside the gene matches: 7. In germline, CDR1 is SGHTA, CDR2 FQGNSA. There are 17 residues in the CDR3. CDR3 region: CASSSRLAGGRADTQYF. The CDR3 nucleotides read TGTGCCAGCAGCTCTCGACTAGCGGGAGGGCGGGCAGATACGCAGTATTTT.

The V gene is TRBV7-3, the J gene TRBJ2-2; D might be TRBD2 (5 bases). Looked up from germline, CDR1 is SGHTA and CDR2 is FQGTGA. Trimming pared 0 bases from V and 4 bases from J, leaving 12 bases between. The CDR3 totals 16 residues. The CDR3 here is CASSLTVGDPTGELFF. In nucleotides, the CDR3 is TGTGCCAGCAGCTTAACCGTGGGAGACCCCACCGGGGAGCTGTTTTTT. The full variable domain, rest sourced from reference TRBV7-3 and TRBJ2-2, is GAGVSQTPSNKVTEKGKYVELRCDPISGHTALYWYRQSLGQGPEFLIYFQGTGAADDSGLPNDRFFAVRPEGSVSTLKIQRTERGDSAVYLCASSLTVGDPTGELFFGEGSRLTVL.

The gene calls are TRBV10-1 and TRBJ2-6, with D tentatively TRBD1 (5 bases). V was trimmed by 8 bases and J by 0 bases, leaving 5 bases between them. Germline CDR1 reads WNHNN; CDR2 reads SYGVQD (reference sequence). This CDR3 is 13 amino acids long. The CDR3 DNA reads TGCGCCAGCGGGGCCTCTGGGGCCAACGTCCTGACTTTC. Translated, it gives CASGASGANVLTF.

The gene calls are TRBV6-5 and TRBJ1-2, with 8 bases identical to TRBD1. After removal of 5 bases from V and 4 bases from J, the junction contained 6 bases not matched to a gene. The CDR3 is made up of 14 amino acids. The germline V gene encodes CDR1 MNHEY and CDR2 SVGAGI. CDR3 loop: CASSPRGTGYGYTF. CDR3 nucleotides: TGTGCCAGCAGTCCTAGGGGGACAGGCTATGGCTACACCTTC.

The rearrangement links TRBV19 to TRBJ1-1, with a possible D match to TRBD1 (5 bases). There are 13 residues in the CDR3. Trimming stripped 10 bases from V and 0 bases from J, with 12 bases between. From germline, CDR1 is LNHDA and CDR2 SQIVND (reference sequence). CDR3 sequence: CATYRRMNTEAFF. The CDR3 DNA follows: TGTGCCACTTACAGGCGCATGAACACTGAAGCTTTCTTT.

The chain couples TRBV6-5 to TRBJ2-7; D remains unclear. CDR1 MNHEY and CDR2 SVGAGI come from the germline V gene. There are 15 residues in the CDR3. Between the trimmed V and J ends, which lost 6 bases and 6 bases, there was a span of 21 bases. This CDR3 reads CASSLNAQGRSEQYF. The CDR3 DNA is TGTGCCAGCAGCTTAAACGCCCAAGGGCGGAGCGAGCAGTACTTC.

V gene TRBV7-9 combines with J gene TRBJ2-2; 10 bases are a match to TRBD1. J lost 1 base, V lost 5 bases, and 7 bases had no gene match. The CDR3 sequence is 17 residues long. Per the germline V gene, CDR1 is SEHNR and CDR2 is FQNEAQ (reference sequence). Here the CDR3 reads CASSARDRGLNTGELFF. The CDR3 nucleotides are TGTGCCAGCAGCGCAAGGGACAGGGGCCTGAACACCGGGGAGCTGTTTTTT.

This chain uses TRBV6-2 or TRBV6-3 with TRBJ2-1; either TRBD1 or TRBD2 may fit D (5 bases each). With 6 bases removed from V and 0 bases from J, the gap between germline ends came to 15 bases. The CDR3 runs 16 residues. CDR1 and CDR2 from the germline V gene are MNHEY and SVGEGT. The CDR3 here is CASSKVGDPSYNEQFF. The CDR3 region has the DNA TGTGCCAGCAGCAAAGTAGGGGACCCCTCCTACAATGAGCAGTTCTTC.